This T cell receptor (beta chain) was found in a study of cytomegalovirus exposure and HLA in healthy donors. Sequencing was performed with immunoSEQ multiplex PCR; in TCRdb, only in-frame clones are kept and a portion is missing. The sample carries over 250,000 clones, just over 85% recorded once. This CDR3 has 14 amino acids. Germline V CDR1 and CDR2: SGHTA, FQGTGA. With 1 base removed from V and 10 bases from J, the gap between germline ends came to 11 bases. The source is a woman younger than 35 in good health and CMV-seronegative. The chain links TRBV7-3 to TRBJ1-6; no definite D call. Sample: PBMCs. DNA of the CDR3: TGTGCCAGCAGCTTAAGAGTCGACGGGTCACCCCTCCACTTT. Its protein product is CASSLRVDGSPLHF.